The clone carrying this T cell receptor beta chain was seen a handful of times. Its target is not known. These data originate in a study of T cell repertoires in cytomegalovirus infection. On the study more broadly: Public TCR beta signatures were indicative of both CMV infection and a matching HLA type.

TCRdb reanalysed the reads using MiXCR and keeps one entry per CDR3 protein. The data show hundreds of thousands of distinct CDR3 sequences, 20% to 25% seen once. Whole-study findings and limits: Totalled public TCR beta family frequency picked out people who carried CMV plus the relevant HLA.

Germline V gene sequence: CDR1 LGHNA, CDR2 YNFKEQ. The germline V and J ends were trimmed by 3 bases and 3 bases, with 5 bases remaining between them. The CDR3 is made up of 12 amino acids. The receptor was isolated from a human donor in good health (CMV status not recorded). Some clones in this sample may be carry-over from other donors' samples. Input material: CD8+ T cells from PBMCs. The chain employs TRBV4-2 and TRBJ1-1; D is ambiguous. DNA for the CDR3: TGTGCCAGCAGCCATCCCTACACTGAAGCTTTCTTT. The encoded protein is CASSHPYTEAFF.